What follows are 26 T cell receptor beta chains derived from one specimen sequenced in a study of shared clonotypes between healthy human individuals. Data came from immunoSEQ multiplex PCR; TCRdb stores just in-frame clones and leaves some out. The sample includes around 450,000 clones, roughly three quarters of them seen just once. The specimen sequenced was PBMCs. The receptors originated from a middle-aged woman in good health. Some clones in this sample may be carry-over from other donors' samples.

The rearrangement joins TRBV2 to TRBJ2-2; no clear D gene. Germline-derived CDR1 and CDR2 are SNHLY and FYNNEI. The CDR3 runs 13 residues. V lost 1 base and J 4 bases, leaving 4 bases between the germline ends. The DNA for the CDR3 is TGTGCCAGCAGTGAAGGGGGCACCGGGGAGCTGTTTTTT. This codes for CASSEGGTGELFF.

J is TRBJ2-7 and V is TRBV7-2; TRBD1 matches 9 bases. Germline values: CDR1 SGHTA, CDR2 FQGNSA. The CDR3 contains 14 residues. The V segment lost 7 bases and the J segment 2 bases; nucleotides outside the gene matches: 6. CDR3 sequence: CASTRTGGPYEQYF. The CDR3 coding sequence is TGTGCCAGCACTCGTACAGGGGGCCCCTACGAGCAGTACTTC.

The V gene is TRBV19, the J gene TRBJ1-1; D possibly corresponds to TRBD1 (6 bases). CDR3 length equals 14 residues. CDR1 and CDR2 (germline): LNHDA, SQIVND (reference sequence). V dropped 6 bases and J dropped 3 bases, with 14 bases sitting between them. The CDR3 here is CASSTIGGDTEAFF. In nucleotides, the CDR3 is TGTGCCAGTAGCACTATAGGGGGAGACACTGAAGCTTTCTTT.

This clone has at least ten counts. V and J are TRBV5-1 and TRBJ2-2; D call uncertain. In germline, CDR1 is SGHRS, CDR2 YFSETQ. The V end was cut by 6 bases, the J end by 3 bases, with 12 bases between. CDR3 length: 14 amino acids. The chain's CDR3 is CASTREDYTGELFF. DNA of the CDR3: TGCGCCAGCACCCGAGAGGATTACACCGGGGAGCTGTTTTTT.

In its sample, this clone was seen many times. J is TRBJ2-7 and V is TRBV6-6, with TRBD2 matching over 7 bases. The CDR3 consists of 14 residues. V was pared by 0 bases and J by 6 bases, with 5 bases of the junction left unmatched. Germline lookup yields CDR1 MNHNY and CDR2 SVGAGI (reference sequence). The CDR3 protein is CASSYSAGVSEQYF. The CDR3 bases are TGTGCCAGCAGTTACTCGGCGGGAGTAAGCGAGCAGTACTTC.

The chain combines TRBV9 with TRBJ1-4; D gene ambiguous. Trimming took off 0 bases at V and 10 bases at J, with 13 bases between the two ends. The CDR3 consists of 14 residues. Germline V gene lookup returns CDR1 SGDLS and CDR2 YYNGEE. This CDR3 reads CASSVALDGGKLFF. The CDR3, as DNA: TGTGCCAGCAGCGTAGCGCTGGACGGTGGAAAACTGTTTTTT.

This chain uses TRBV6-6 with TRBJ1-5, with D possibly matching TRBD1 (5 bases). Looked up from germline, CDR1 is MNHNY and CDR2 is SVGAGI (reference sequence). The CDR3 loop spans 16 amino acids. Deletions cut 0 bases from V and 9 bases from J, with 18 bases between. The CDR3 sequence: CASSYSGRVVGRPQHF. The CDR3 DNA reads as TGTGCCAGCAGTTACTCAGGCAGGGTCGTTGGCAGGCCCCAGCATTTT.

This rearrangement joins TRBV6-6 to TRBJ2-4; 7 bases fit TRBD1. This CDR3 contains 15 residues. V dropped 4 bases and J dropped 8; count of bases not matched to a gene: 11. CDR1 and CDR2 (germline): MNHNY, SVGAGI (reference sequence). CDR3: CASSSQGPRLDIQYF. The CDR3 DNA reads TGTGCCAGCAGTTCACAGGGGCCTCGGTTGGACATTCAGTACTTC.

About this clone: Other DNA sequences within the sample encode an identical CDR3. The chain couples TRBV7-2 to TRBJ2-5; no clear D gene. The germline V gene has CDR1 SGHTA and CDR2 FQGNSA. Trimming pared 3 bases from V and 5 bases from J, leaving 4 bases between. The CDR3 has 11 residues. CDR3 DNA sequence: TGTGCCAGCAGCTTGAGTGAGACCCAGTACTTC. Protein sequence: CASSLSETQYF.

The gene calls are TRBV2 and TRBJ2-3, with 7 bases that match TRBD1. The germline V gene encodes CDR1 SNHLY and CDR2 FYNNEI. J gave up 0 bases and V 6 bases, and 6 bases lay outside the gene matches. This CDR3 comprises 15 residues. CDR3 in amino acids: CASRSWDRSTDTQYF. DNA for the CDR3: TGTGCCAGCAGGTCCTGGGACAGAAGCACAGATACGCAGTATTTT.

The V and J genes are TRBV11-2 and TRBJ2-7; D perhaps matches TRBD1 (6 bases). This CDR3 is 12 amino acids long. The V end lost 5 bases, the J end lost 7 bases, and 12 bases lay between the germline ends. Looked up from germline, CDR1 is SGHAT and CDR2 is FQNNGV. The CDR3 DNA follows: TGTGCCAGCAGCCCCACAGGGCATGAGCAGTACTTC. It specifies CASSPTGHEQYF.

The V gene is TRBV4-2, the J gene TRBJ2-2; 7 positions agree with TRBD2. The junction had 7 bases not matched to a gene; V was cut back by 5 bases and J by 1 base. Germline CDR1 reads LGHNA; CDR2 reads YNFKEQ. The CDR3 spans 16 residues. Here the CDR3 reads CASSLRGGRNTGELFF. The CDR3 DNA is TGTGCCAGCAGCTTAAGGGGCGGGAGGAACACCGGGGAGCTGTTTTTT.

The chain carries TRBV11-3 and TRBJ1-1; 7 bases line up with TRBD1. V trimming: 2 bases; J trimming: 2 bases; junction bases outside the gene matches: 14. The CDR3 consists of 18 residues. Looked up from germline, CDR1 is SGHNT and CDR2 is YENEEA. For the CDR3, the DNA is TGTGCCAGCAGCTTACAGGAGAGGGGGCGTGGGGTAAACACTGAAGCTTTCTTT. This encodes CASSLQERGRGVNTEAFF.

The rearrangement uses TRBV27 and TRBJ1-1; no reliable D call. From germline, CDR1 is MNHEY and CDR2 SMNVEV (reference sequence). The CDR3 consists of 16 residues. V lost 6 bases and J 5 bases, leaving 22 bases between the germline ends. The CDR3 DNA reads TGTGCCAGCAGCAGCCGGGGAAAGGCCCGGGGAACTGAAGCTTTCTTT. Amino acids: CASSSRGKARGTEAFF.

Remarks on this clone: The same CDR3 arises from other DNA sequences in this sample as well. V and J are TRBV7-2 and TRBJ2-1; 12 bases map to TRBD2. The CDR3 is 15 amino acids. Germline CDR1 is SGHTA and CDR2 is FQGNSA. J gave up 4 bases and V 5 bases, and 3 bases lay outside the gene matches. Here the CDR3 reads CASSSLAGGYNEQFF. The CDR3 DNA reads TGTGCCAGCAGCAGCCTAGCGGGAGGGTACAATGAGCAGTTCTTC.

The rearrangement links TRBV19 to TRBJ2-1; 9 bases align to TRBD2. CDR1 is LNHDA and CDR2 is SQIVND in the germline V gene (reference sequence). With V trimmed by 4 bases and J by 11 bases, 6 bases remained unmatched. The CDR3 has 13 amino acids. The DNA for the CDR3 is TGTGCCAGTAGTAAGCGGGAGGTAATGAAGCAGTTCTTC. It translates to CASSKREVMKQFF.

V and J are TRBV5-1 and TRBJ2-1; TRBD2 matches 8 bases. The J segment lost 0 bases and the V segment lost 4 bases, leaving 6 bases of the junction unmatched. Looked up from germline, CDR1 is SGHRS and CDR2 is YFSETQ. This CDR3 is built from 16 residues. The chain's CDR3 is CASSPVAGLSYNEQFF. CDR3 DNA sequence: TGCGCCAGCAGCCCGGTAGCGGGACTCTCCTACAATGAGCAGTTCTTC.

This chain connects TRBV5-5 to TRBJ2-1, with 9 bases identical to TRBD1. Germline CDR1 SGHKS, CDR2 YYEKEE (reference sequence). The CDR3 is made up of 15 amino acids. The ends lost 6 bases at V and 4 bases at J; junction bases unmatched: 8. The CDR3 here is CASTRPGTGYNEQFF. For the CDR3, the DNA is TGTGCCAGCACACGCCCCGGGACAGGGTACAATGAGCAGTTCTTC.

Note on this clone: The same CDR3 also results from other DNA sequences found in this sample. The V call is TRBV27, the J call TRBJ1-2; 10 nucleotides agree with TRBD1. Germline lookup yields CDR1 MNHEY and CDR2 SMNVEV (reference sequence). The CDR3 contains 14 residues. V trimming: 0 bases; J trimming: 5 bases; junction bases outside the gene matches: 0. The CDR3 DNA reads TGTGCCAGCAGTTTATCGGGACAGGGGTATGGCTACACCTTC. This encodes CASSLSGQGYGYTF.

The chain has TRBV18 and TRBJ1-2; 7 bases agree with TRBD1. The CDR3 totals 16 residues. CDR1 and CDR2 from the germline V gene are KGHSH and LQKENI. Trimming cost V 3 bases and J 2 bases; bases outside gene matches: 9. CDR3 loop: CASSPRRQGTNYGYTF. The CDR3 coding sequence is TGTGCCAGCTCACCCCGCCGACAGGGAACAAACTATGGCTACACCTTC.

The chain uses TRBV30 and TRBJ1-1, with D tentatively TRBD1 (6 bases). CDR1 and CDR2 (germline): GTSNPN, SVGIG (reference sequence). The CDR3 is 13 amino acids. V was trimmed by 4 bases and J by 8 bases, leaving 17 bases between them. The CDR3: CAWKSGALVEAFF. CDR3 DNA sequence: TGTGCCTGGAAATCAGGGGCCCTCGTCGAAGCTTTCTTT. Together with reference TRBV30 and TRBJ1-1, the CDR3 gives the full variable domain: SQTIHQWPATLVQPVGSPLSLECTVEGTSNPNLYWYRQAAGRGLQLLFYSVGIGQISSEVPQNLSASRPQDRQFILSSKKLLLSDSGFYLCAWKSGALVEAFFGQGTRLTVV.

J is TRBJ2-1 and V is TRBV7-9; D ambiguous. Germline values: CDR1 SEHNR, CDR2 FQNEAQ (reference sequence). CDR3 length: 15 amino acids. V was cut by 2 bases and J by 5 bases, with 13 bases left in between. CDR3: CASSLSWGTNNEQFF. The CDR3 nucleotides are TGTGCCAGCAGCTTATCGTGGGGTACCAACAATGAGCAGTTCTTC.

The V gene is TRBV5-1, the J gene TRBJ2-5; TRBD2 matches at 9 bases. V trimming: 9 bases; J trimming: 0 bases; junction bases outside the gene matches: 15. Looked up from germline, CDR1 is SGHRS and CDR2 is YFSETQ. This CDR3 is 17 amino acids long. The CDR3 region is CATSSGSGRAYQETQYF. Written as DNA, the CDR3 is TGCGCCACCTCAAGTGGTAGCGGGAGAGCTTACCAAGAGACCCAGTACTTC.

As regards this clone: The sample contains more than one DNA sequence encoding this CDR3. The chain joins TRBV5-1 to TRBJ2-1; weak D call: TRBD2 (5 bases). V was clipped by 0 bases and J by 4 bases, with 8 bases between them. Germline V lookup: CDR1 SGHRS, CDR2 YFSETQ. The CDR3 loop spans 14 amino acids. The CDR3 bases are TGCGCCAGCAGCTTGGACGGGGTTTACAATGAGCAGTTCTTC. It encodes CASSLDGVYNEQFF.

This clone was observed a handful of times. The chain employs TRBV30 and TRBJ1-1; unclear D gene. From germline, CDR1 is GTSNPN and CDR2 SVGIG (reference sequence). The germline V and J ends were trimmed by 3 bases and 0 bases, with 8 bases remaining between them. There are 13 residues in the CDR3. CDR3 coding DNA: TGTGCCTGGAGGAAGGGTATGAACACTGAAGCTTTCTTT. Protein: CAWRKGMNTEAFF. The full variable domain, in which reference TRBV30 and TRBJ1-1 provide the parts outside the CDR3, is SQTIHQWPATLVQPVGSPLSLECTVEGTSNPNLYWYRQAAGRGLQLLFYSVGIGQISSEVPQNLSASRPQDRQFILSSKKLLLSDSGFYLCAWRKGMNTEAFFGQGTRLTVV.

Concerning this clone: One junction end disagrees with the germline gene, perhaps due to a read error. The chain employs TRBV30 and TRBJ2-6, with unresolved D. CDR1 is GTSNPN and CDR2 is SVGIG in the germline V gene (reference sequence). The CDR3 covers 13 residues. Here the CDR3 DNA reads TGTGTCTGGGGTGTGGGTGGGGCCAACGTCCTGACTTTC. It is translated as CVWGVGGANVLTF.